These T cell receptor beta chains were read from a single sample in a study of blood T cell repertoires in COVID-19. Assay: immunoSEQ multiplex PCR; the TCRdb copy retains only in-frame clones and omits some. This sample carries about 350,000 clones, about 90% of them seen once, and the ten largest clones take less than 3.5%. Sequencing was performed on peripheral blood. These receptors were collected from a woman younger than 30 who had recovered from COVID-19. The CDR3 runs from the conserved cysteine through the conserved F or W. The D gene is left open where the match is weak. Rows give clone size only sometimes, using once, few, many, or a class for an expanded clone.

clone_size	v_call	j_call	d_call	cdr3_nt	cdr3_aa
-	TRBV7-9	TRBJ1-1	TRBD1	TGTGCCAGCAGCACGGGGACAGGGGGCCACACTGAAGCTTTCTTT	CASSTGTGGHTEAFF
-	TRBV30	TRBJ1-6	-	TGTGCCTGGAGCGGCCTTCGGGGACTCAGGGATTCACCCCTCCACTTT	CAWSGLRGLRDSPLHF
-	TRBV6-5	TRBJ1-2	TRBD1	TGTGCCAGCAGTTACTCACAGGGGGGTTCCTATGGCTACACCTTC	CASSYSQGGSYGYTF
-	TRBV3-1/TRBV3-2	TRBJ2-2	TRBD2	TGTGCCAGCGTTCAACTAGCGGGAGCGTTTCACACCGGGGAGCTGTTTTTT	CASVQLAGAFHTGELFF
-	TRBV6-1	TRBJ1-2	-	TGTGCCAGCAGTGAAGTTGGAGGAGGGTTC	CASSEVGGGF
-	TRBV27	TRBJ2-2	-	TGTGCCAGCCGTCCCCAGGACGGGGAGCTGTTTTTT	CASRPQDGELFF
-	TRBV25-1	TRBJ2-1	-	TGTGCCAGCAGTCGCGAGGCGGGACCTGGCTACAATGAGCAGTTCTTC	CASSREAGPGYNEQFF
-	TRBV19	TRBJ2-1	TRBD2	TGTGCCAGTACCATGGCCCCCCGGGGGACTGGGGGGGATCGGGAGCAGTTCTTC	CASTMAPRGTGGDREQFF
-	TRBV7-9	TRBJ2-6	-	TGTGCCAGCAGCCGGCGGTCCTCTGGGGCCAACGTCCTGACTTTC	CASSRRSSGANVLTF
-	TRBV19	TRBJ1-4	-	TGTGCCAGTAGTTCGCAGGGTACTACTAATGAAAAACTGTTTTTT	CASSSQGTTNEKLFF
-	TRBV19	TRBJ2-3	-	TGTGCCACCTCCCTAGCGACGAGTGATACGCAGTATTTT	CATSLATSDTQYF
once	TRBV15	TRBJ1-5	-	TGTGCCACCAGCATGGACCCCGAGACAGGTGGTCAGCCCCAGCATTTT	CATSMDPETGGQPQHF
-	TRBV7-9	TRBJ2-3	TRBD2	TGTGCCAGCAGCCTAGGGGGACTAGCGGGAATCACAGATACGCAGTATTTT	CASSLGGLAGITDTQYF
-	TRBV7-9	TRBJ2-5	TRBD2	TGTGCCAGTGCGCTAGCGGTGGAGACCCAGTACTTC	CASALAVETQYF
-	TRBV5-8	TRBJ2-3	TRBD2	TGTGCCAGCAGCACCTTAGCGGGAGAAGATACGCAGTATTTT	CASSTLAGEDTQYF
-	TRBV7-9	TRBJ1-2	TRBD1	TGTGCCAGCAGCCTGACAGGGCCGGAAGGCTACACCTTC	CASSLTGPEGYTF
-	TRBV4-3	TRBJ2-4	-	TGCGCCAGCAGCCGTATACCCGGCGGGGCCTTAGCCAAAAACATTCAGTACTTC	CASSRIPGGALAKNIQYF
-	TRBV3-1/TRBV3-2	TRBJ2-1	-	TGTGCCAGCAGCCAAGCCGCCGGGGATAATGAGCAGTTCTTC	CASSQAAGDNEQFF
-	TRBV6-5	TRBJ2-2	TRBD2	TGTGCCAGCAGTTACTGGGCGGGAGGTAGCGCCGGGGAGCTGTTTTTT	CASSYWAGGSAGELFF
-	TRBV19	TRBJ2-3	TRBD2	TGTGCCAGTAGTCTTAGACTAGCGGGCCGATTCGTTTTCTCTAGCACAGATACGCAGTATTTT	CASSLRLAGRFVFSSTDTQYF
-	TRBV7-2	TRBJ1-1	TRBD1	TGTGCCAGCAGCGCCGGGACAGGGCGGGGGAACACTGAAGCTTTCTTT	CASSAGTGRGNTEAFF
-	TRBV10-3	TRBJ2-1	TRBD1	TGTGCCATCAGCGGGGACAGGGGTAACAATGAGCAGTTCTTC	CAISGDRGNNEQFF
-	TRBV7-8	TRBJ1-5	TRBD1	TGTGCCAGCAGCTTACAGGGGGCGAACAATCAGCCCCAGCATTTT	CASSLQGANNQPQHF
once	TRBV5-6	TRBJ2-2	TRBD1	TGTGCCAGCAGCCTAGGGACAGGGGGATCCGGGGAGCTGTTTTTT	CASSLGTGGSGELFF
-	TRBV10-3	TRBJ1-1	-	TGTGCCATCAGGACGGACACCTTGAACACTGAAGCTTTCTTT	CAIRTDTLNTEAFF
-	TRBV2	TRBJ2-6	TRBD1	TGTGCCAGCAGTGGGTTCTTGGACAGGGCGTTTTCGGGGGCCAACGTCCTGACTTTC	CASSGFLDRAFSGANVLTF
-	TRBV30	TRBJ1-1	TRBD1	TGTGCCTCAAGGACAGGACCGAACACTGAAGCTTTCTTT	CASRTGPNTEAFF
-	TRBV5-4	TRBJ1-6	TRBD1	TGTGCCAGCAGCAACCCCGGGACAGGGGGCGCTTATTCACCCCTCCACTTT	CASSNPGTGGAYSPLHF
-	TRBV30	TRBJ1-2	TRBD1	TGTGCCTGGAGTGTACAGGGGGGCTACACCTTC	CAWSVQGGYTF
-	TRBV6-1	TRBJ1-5	-	TGTGCCAGCAGTGAAAACATTTGGTTCAATCAGCCCCAGCATTTT	CASSENIWFNQPQHF
-	TRBV30	TRBJ1-2	-	TGTGCCTGGAGTGTACTTAGATCGGGTGGCTACACCTTC	CAWSVLRSGGYTF
-	TRBV7-9	TRBJ1-2	-	TGTGCCAGCAGCTTAGAACAGGGCTACACCTTC	CASSLEQGYTF
-	TRBV5-1	TRBJ2-2	TRBD1	TGCGCCAGCCAGGGACAGGGACGGGAGCTGTTTTTT	CASQGQGRELFF
once	TRBV5-4	TRBJ2-5	TRBD1	TGTGCCAGTCAACCCAGGGACAGGGGCATAGAGACCCAGTACTTC	CASQPRDRGIETQYF
-	TRBV6-5	TRBJ1-4	-	TGTGCCACCGGGGGATCAACTAATGAAAAACTGTTTTTT	CATGGSTNEKLFF
-	TRBV2	TRBJ1-2	-	TGTGCCAGCAATGACGAGGGTAGAGGTGACTATGGCTACACCTTC	CASNDEGRGDYGYTF
once	TRBV5-4	TRBJ2-4	-	TGTGCCAGCAGCTTTAACGGCAGGGCCAAAAACATTCAGTACTTC	CASSFNGRAKNIQYF
-	TRBV11-3	TRBJ2-1	TRBD1	TGTGCCAGCAGCCCGGGACAGGGGGTAACCAATGAGCAGTTCTTC	CASSPGQGVTNEQFF
-	TRBV19	TRBJ2-5	-	TGTGCCAGTAGTCCGACTATCGGGGGGCCTGAGACCCAGTACTTC	CASSPTIGGPETQYF
-	TRBV10-3	TRBJ2-3	-	TGTGCCATCAAAAGGCGGACTAGCACAGATACGCAGTATTTT	CAIKRRTSTDTQYF
-	TRBV5-4	TRBJ1-6	-	TGTGCCAGCAGCTTGAAAACCAGGAACAATAATTCACCCCTCCACTTT	CASSLKTRNNNSPLHF
-	TRBV6-6	TRBJ1-5	-	TGTGCCAGCGAAAGCGACGCCCGATATAGCAATCAGCCCCAGCATTTT	CASESDARYSNQPQHF
-	TRBV7-2	TRBJ2-1	-	TGTGCCAGCAGCTTACGGGAGAGGAATGAGCAGTTCTTC	CASSLRERNEQFF
-	TRBV14	TRBJ2-1	-	TGTGCCAGCAGTCCCAGCGGACTGACTGTCGGTGAGCAGTTCTTC	CASSPSGLTVGEQFF